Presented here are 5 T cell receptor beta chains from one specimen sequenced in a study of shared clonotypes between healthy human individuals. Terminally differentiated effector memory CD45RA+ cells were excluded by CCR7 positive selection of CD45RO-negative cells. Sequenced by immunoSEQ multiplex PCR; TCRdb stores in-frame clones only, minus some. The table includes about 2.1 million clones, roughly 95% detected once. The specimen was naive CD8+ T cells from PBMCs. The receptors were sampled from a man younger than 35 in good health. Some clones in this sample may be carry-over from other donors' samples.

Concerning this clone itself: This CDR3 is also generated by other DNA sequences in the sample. CDR3 sequence: CASSLGQGGTGELFF. DNA for the CDR3: TGCGCCAGCAGCTTGGGACAGGGAGGGACCGGGGAGCTGTTTTTT. The chain combines TRBV5-1 with TRBJ2-2; D could derive from TRBD1 or TRBD2 (7 bases each). The CDR3 runs 15 residues. Germline CDR1 SGHRS, CDR2 YFSETQ. Trimming removed 0 bases from V and 5 bases from J, with 11 bases in between.

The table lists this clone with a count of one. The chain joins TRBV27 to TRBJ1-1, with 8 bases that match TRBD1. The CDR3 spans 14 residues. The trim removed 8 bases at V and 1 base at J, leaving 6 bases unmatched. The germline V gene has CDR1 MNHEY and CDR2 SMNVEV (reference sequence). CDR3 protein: CASGWTGPNTEAFF. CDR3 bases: TGTGCCAGCGGCTGGACAGGGCCGAACACTGAAGCTTTCTTT.

Written as DNA, the CDR3 is TGCAGTGCTAGAGACGGGGATACGCAGTATTTT. This encodes CSARDGDTQYF. The V gene is TRBV20-1, the J gene TRBJ2-3; no definite D call. The V end lost 0 bases, the J end lost 6 bases, and 4 bases lay between the germline ends. Looked up from germline, CDR1 is DFQATT and CDR2 is SNEGSKA (reference sequence). The CDR3 has 11 residues.

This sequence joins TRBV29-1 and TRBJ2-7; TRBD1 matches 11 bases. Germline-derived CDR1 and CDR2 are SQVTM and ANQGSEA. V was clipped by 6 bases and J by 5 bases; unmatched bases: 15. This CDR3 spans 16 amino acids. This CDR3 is CSVGRGTGGLYDEQYF. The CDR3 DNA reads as TGCAGCGTCGGAAGAGGGACAGGGGGTCTATACGACGAGCAGTACTTC.

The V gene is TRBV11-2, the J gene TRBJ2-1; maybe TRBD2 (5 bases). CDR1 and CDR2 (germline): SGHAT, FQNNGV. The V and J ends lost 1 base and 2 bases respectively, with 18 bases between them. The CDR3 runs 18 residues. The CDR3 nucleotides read TGTGCCAGCAGCTTAGTTTCGGGGTCCCTGCTGGCCTACAATGAGCAGTTCTTC. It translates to CASSLVSGSLLAYNEQFF.